This T cell receptor beta chain was recorded in a study of blood T cell repertoires in COVID-19. As for the study in general: The samples span acute and convalescent COVID-19 from the United States, Italy and Spain.

CDR1 SGDLS and CDR2 YYNGEE come from the germline V gene. The CDR3 extends over 13 amino acids. With 6 bases removed from V and 7 bases from J, the gap between germline ends came to 13 bases. In the authors' workflow: From reference gene primer amplification, estimates of nucleated cell counts were derived. Generated by immunoSEQ multiplex PCR, the TCRdb table keeps only in-frame clones and is missing some. The V and J calls and clone size are taken from that table; D and trimming were inferred from the DNA. The sample holds 150,000 to 200,000 clones, about 79% seen once. The sequencing input was peripheral blood. This chain links TRBV9 with TRBJ2-2, with D perhaps TRBD1 (6 bases). The TCR comes from a woman in her 70s with acute or convalescent COVID-19. For the CDR3, the DNA is TGTGCCAGCACCAACAGGGTCGGCGGGGAGCTGTTTTTT. Protein: CASTNRVGGELFF.